This TCR beta chain was retrieved from a study of control samples from healthy donors and cancer patients. The CDR3 is 14 residues long. Trimming removed 5 bases from V and 1 base from J, with 11 bases in between. Germline loops: CDR1 SGHNT, CDR2 YENEEA. Sequenced by immunoSEQ multiplex PCR; TCRdb stores in-frame clones only, minus some. The sample consists of tens of thousands of clones, around 86% of them appearing once. The source material was blood. V and J are TRBV11-3 and TRBJ1-1; D not certain. The sequence was collected from a woman in her 50s in good health. The DNA of the CDR3 is TGTGCCAGCAGCCCTCACACGGGGAACACTGAAGCTTTCTTT. It encodes CASSPHTGNTEAFF. Full variable domain (rest looked up from reference TRBV11-3 and TRBJ1-1): EAGVVQSPRYKIIEKKQPVAFWCNPISGHNTLYWYLQNLGQGPELLIRYENEEAVDDSQLPKDRFSAERLKGVDSTLKIQPAELGDSAVYLCASSPHTGNTEAFFGQGTRLTVV.